The 7 T cell receptor beta chains presented below share a single source sample, sequenced in a study of shared clonotypes between healthy human individuals. Measured with immunoSEQ multiplex PCR; TCRdb has only the in-frame clones, and not every one. The repertoire has around 700,000 clones, about two thirds of them found once; the top ten carry 1.8%. Sequencing was performed on memory CD4+ T cells sorted from blood. As for subset: CD45RA-negative fraction. Receptor source: a woman aged 30 to 39 in good health.

The chain couples TRBV29-1 to TRBJ1-6, with D possibly matching TRBD1 (5 bases). The germline V and J ends were trimmed by 7 bases and 8 bases, with 15 bases remaining between them. Germline V gene data show CDR1 as SQVTM and CDR2 as ANQGSEA. This CDR3 has 13 residues. This CDR3 reads CSASGTGDSPLHF. CDR3 sequence (DNA): TGCAGCGCCTCCGGGACGGGTGATTCACCCCTCCACTTT.

The rearrangement links TRBV6-6 to TRBJ1-1; D is possibly TRBD1 (5 bases). The CDR3 length is 16 residues. The V and J ends lost 2 bases and 3 bases respectively, with 16 bases between them. The germline V gene has CDR1 MNHNY and CDR2 SVGAGI (reference sequence). CDR3 sequence: CASSYGSGGSDTEAFF. In nucleotides, the CDR3 is TGTGCCAGCAGTTACGGGTCGGGGGGATCTGACACTGAAGCTTTCTTT.

V and J are TRBV9 and TRBJ2-2, with a weak D call TRBD1 (5 bases). The length of the CDR3 is 15 residues. V was trimmed by 0 bases and J by 2 bases, leaving 8 bases between them. Germline V gene data show CDR1 as SGDLS and CDR2 as YYNGEE. CDR3 residues: CASSVAGQNTGELFF. The CDR3 DNA reads as TGTGCCAGCAGCGTAGCAGGGCAAAACACCGGGGAGCTGTTTTTT.

The chain employs TRBV6-5 and TRBJ1-1; D call uncertain. The length of the CDR3 is 14 residues. CDR1 MNHEY and CDR2 SVGAGI come from the germline V gene. Trimming left V 0 bases short and J 5 bases short, with 10 bases between. The CDR3 bases are TGTGCCAGCAGTTACTCGGTCGGCGAGACTGAAGCTTTCTTT. Protein product: CASSYSVGETEAFF.

Concerning this clone itself: This same CDR3 is encoded by further DNA sequences in the sample. This CDR3 reads CASSRERYNEQFF. CDR3 nucleotides: TGTGCCAGCTCGCGGGAGCGGTACAATGAGCAGTTCTTC. V gene TRBV6-4 combines with J gene TRBJ2-1; 7 nucleotides match TRBD2. V shed 8 bases and J 4 bases; nucleotides not matched to a gene: 5. This CDR3 has 13 amino acids. Germline-derived CDR1 and CDR2 are MRHNA and SNTAGT.

The CDR3 DNA reads as TGTGCCAGCAGCCGGTACGGACGGACAGAACAAGAGACCCAGTACTTC. This sequence encodes CASSRYGRTEQETQYF. J is TRBJ2-5 and V is TRBV7-9; tentative D call: TRBD1 (6 bases). The V gene lost 5 bases and the J gene lost 2 bases, with 18 bases spanning the gap. Germline assignment: CDR1 SEHNR and CDR2 FQNEAQ (reference sequence). The CDR3 has 16 amino acids.

V and J are TRBV6-1 and TRBJ1-2; D gene uncertain. Per germline, CDR1 MNHNS and CDR2 SASEGT. The CDR3 has 15 residues. Trimming shortened V by 2 bases and J by 4 bases, and 14 bases separated the two germline ends. CDR3 protein: CASSERWYGAYGYTF. In nucleotides, the CDR3 is TGTGCCAGCAGTGAACGGTGGTACGGTGCCTATGGCTACACCTTC.